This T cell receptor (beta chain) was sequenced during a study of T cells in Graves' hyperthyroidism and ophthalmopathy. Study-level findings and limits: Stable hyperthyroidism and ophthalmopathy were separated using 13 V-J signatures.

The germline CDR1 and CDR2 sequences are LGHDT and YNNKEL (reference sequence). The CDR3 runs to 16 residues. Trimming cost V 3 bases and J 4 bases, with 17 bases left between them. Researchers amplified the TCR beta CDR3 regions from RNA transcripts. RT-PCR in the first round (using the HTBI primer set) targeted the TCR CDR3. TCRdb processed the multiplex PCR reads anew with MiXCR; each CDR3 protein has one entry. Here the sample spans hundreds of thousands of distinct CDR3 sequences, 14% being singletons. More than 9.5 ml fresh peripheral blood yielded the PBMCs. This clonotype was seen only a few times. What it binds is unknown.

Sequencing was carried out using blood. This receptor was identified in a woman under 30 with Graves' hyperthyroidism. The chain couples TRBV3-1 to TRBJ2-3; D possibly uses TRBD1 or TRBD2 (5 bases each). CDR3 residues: CASSHMREWDADTQYF. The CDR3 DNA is TGTGCCAGCAGCCATATGAGGGAGTGGGACGCAGATACGCAGTATTTT.